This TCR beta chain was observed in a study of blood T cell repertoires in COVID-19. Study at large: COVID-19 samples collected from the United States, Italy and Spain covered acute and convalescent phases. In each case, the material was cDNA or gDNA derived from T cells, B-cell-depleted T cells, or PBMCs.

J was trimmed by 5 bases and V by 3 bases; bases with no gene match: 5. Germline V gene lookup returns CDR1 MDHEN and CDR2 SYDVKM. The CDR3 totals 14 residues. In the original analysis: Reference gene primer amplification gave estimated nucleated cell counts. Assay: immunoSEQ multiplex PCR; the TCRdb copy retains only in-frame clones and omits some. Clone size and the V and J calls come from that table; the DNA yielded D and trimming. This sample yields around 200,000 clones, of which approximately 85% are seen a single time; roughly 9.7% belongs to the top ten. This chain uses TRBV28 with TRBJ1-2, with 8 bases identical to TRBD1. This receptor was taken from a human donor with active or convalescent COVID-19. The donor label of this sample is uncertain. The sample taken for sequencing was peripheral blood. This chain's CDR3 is CASSFQGAEYGYTF. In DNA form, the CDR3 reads TGTGCCAGCAGTTTTCAGGGGGCGGAATATGGCTACACCTTC.